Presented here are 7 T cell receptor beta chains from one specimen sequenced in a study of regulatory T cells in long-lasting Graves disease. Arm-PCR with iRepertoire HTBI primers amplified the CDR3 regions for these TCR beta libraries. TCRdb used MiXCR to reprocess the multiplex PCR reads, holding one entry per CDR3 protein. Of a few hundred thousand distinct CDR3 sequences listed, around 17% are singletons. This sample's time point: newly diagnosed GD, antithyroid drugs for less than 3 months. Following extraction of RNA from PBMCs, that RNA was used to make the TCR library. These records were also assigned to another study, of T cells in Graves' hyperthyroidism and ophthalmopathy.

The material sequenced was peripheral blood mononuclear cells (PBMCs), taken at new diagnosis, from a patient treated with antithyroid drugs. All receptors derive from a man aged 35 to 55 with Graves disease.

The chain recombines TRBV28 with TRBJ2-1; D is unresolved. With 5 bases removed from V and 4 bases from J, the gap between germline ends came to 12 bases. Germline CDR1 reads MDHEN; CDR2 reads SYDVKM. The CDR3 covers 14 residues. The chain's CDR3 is CASSDRLVYNEQFF. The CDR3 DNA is TGTGCCAGCAGTGACCGTCTGGTATACAATGAGCAGTTCTTC.

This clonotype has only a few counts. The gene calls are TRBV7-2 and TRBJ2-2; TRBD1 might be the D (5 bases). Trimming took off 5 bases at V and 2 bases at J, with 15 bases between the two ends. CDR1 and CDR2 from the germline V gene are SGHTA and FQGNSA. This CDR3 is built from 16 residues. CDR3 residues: CASSPRQRSNTGELFF. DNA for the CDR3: TGTGCCAGCAGCCCCCGACAGAGGAGTAACACCGGGGAGCTGTTTTTT.

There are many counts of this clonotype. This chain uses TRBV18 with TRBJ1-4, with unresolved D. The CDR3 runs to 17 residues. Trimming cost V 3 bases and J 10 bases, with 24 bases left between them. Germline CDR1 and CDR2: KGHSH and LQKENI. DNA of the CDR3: TGTGCCAGCTCACCTGCTTCGGGCAGCGCGATCGGTGGAAAACTGTTTTTT. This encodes CASSPASGSAIGGKLFF.

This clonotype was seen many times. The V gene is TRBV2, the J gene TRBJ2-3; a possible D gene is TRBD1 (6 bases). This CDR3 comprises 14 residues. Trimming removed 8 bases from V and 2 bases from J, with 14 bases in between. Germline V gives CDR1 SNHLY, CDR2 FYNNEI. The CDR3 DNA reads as TGTGCCAGCCTCAAGGGGACAACCACAGATACGCAGTATTTT. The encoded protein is CASLKGTTTDTQYF.

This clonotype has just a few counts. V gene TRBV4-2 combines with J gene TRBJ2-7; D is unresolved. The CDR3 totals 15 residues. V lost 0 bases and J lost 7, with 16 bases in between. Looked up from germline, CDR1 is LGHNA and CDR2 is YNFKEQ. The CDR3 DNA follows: TGTGCCAGCAGCCAAGAGGGTGTTTCTGTTTATGAGCAGTACTTC. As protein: CASSQEGVSVYEQYF.

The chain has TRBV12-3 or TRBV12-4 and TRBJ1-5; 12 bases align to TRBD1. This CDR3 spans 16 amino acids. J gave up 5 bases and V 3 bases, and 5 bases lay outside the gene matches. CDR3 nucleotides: TGTGCCAGCAGTTTGGGACAGGGGGCGAATTATCAGCCCCAGCATTTT. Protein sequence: CASSLGQGANYQPQHF.

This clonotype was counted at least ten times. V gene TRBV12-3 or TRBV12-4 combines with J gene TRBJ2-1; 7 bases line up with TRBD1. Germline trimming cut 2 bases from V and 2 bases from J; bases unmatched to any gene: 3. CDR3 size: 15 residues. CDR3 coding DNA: TGTGCCAGCAGTTTACAGGGGGTGGCCTACAATGAGCAGTTCTTC. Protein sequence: CASSLQGVAYNEQFF.